This T cell receptor beta chain was retrieved from a study of T cells in Graves' hyperthyroidism and ophthalmopathy. Overall study findings and caveats: Ophthalmopathy was distinguished from stable hyperthyroidism by 13 V-J signatures.

This clonotype came up many times. Its antigen is as yet unknown. The CDR3 sequence is 13 residues long. V was trimmed by 3 bases and J by 4 bases, leaving 12 bases between them. Germline V gene sequence: CDR1 SQVTM, CDR2 ANQGSEA. Regions amplified from RNA transcripts were the TCR beta CDR3 regions. Researchers ran a first-round RT-PCR on the TCR CDR3 using the HTBI primer set. In TCRdb, the multiplex PCR reads were re-called with MiXCR into one record per CDR3 protein. The table shows approximately 500,000 distinct CDR3 sequences, with around 45% occurring only once. Over 18 months, lack of ophthalmopathy progression marked Graves' hyperthyroidism as stable. The study left out patients who had uncontrolled infection, other autoimmune disease, pregnancy or lactation. Clinicians diagnosed patients from clinical symptoms, serum thyroxine and TRAb, thyroid ultrasound and orbital computed tomography.

This receptor was taken from a woman between 18 and 30 years old with Graves' hyperthyroidism. Sequencing was carried out using peripheral blood or thyroid tissue (not recorded which). The chain recombines TRBV29-1 with TRBJ1-1, with D unclear. This chain's CDR3 is CSVDLGRGTEAFF. CDR3 nucleotides: TGCAGCGTTGATTTGGGTCGGGGCACTGAAGCTTTCTTT.